These 26 T cell receptor beta chains share one sample of origin, sequenced in a study of T cells in women clearing cervical HPV infection. Sequencing was performed with immunoSEQ multiplex PCR; in TCRdb, only in-frame clones are kept and a portion is missing. The listing records 14,000 or so clones. The sequencing sample was made of blood buffy coat. These receptors all come from a woman aged 18-70 years with a cervical HPV16 infection that either progressed to CIN3+ or cleared (not recorded which).

With respect to this clone: The read is 3 residues too short to cover the CDR3 end, so that end is filled in from the germline J gene. The V call is TRBV20-1, the J call TRBJ2-7, with TRBD2 as a possible D gene (5 bases). The germline V and J ends were trimmed by 5 bases and 0 bases, with 14 bases remaining between them. This CDR3 region has 14 residues. Germline values: CDR1 DFQATT, CDR2 SNEGSKA (reference sequence). The CDR3 sequence: CSALGLKSSYEQYF. The CDR3 DNA, read in part, is TGCAGTGCTCTAGGACTGAAGAGCTCCTACGAG.

CDR3 amino acids: CASSLEPLAGNTIYF. The covered CDR3 bases are TGTGCCAGCTCTTTAGAACCCCTCGCTGGAAACACC. The V and J genes are TRBV18 and TRBJ1-3, with unresolved D. The read stops 3 residues short of the end of the CDR3; the missing end is completed from the germline J gene. Per the germline V gene, CDR1 is KGHSH and CDR2 is LQKENI. V lost 6 bases to trimming and J lost 2 bases, with 14 bases between them. This CDR3 spans 15 amino acids.

CDR3 sequence: CAKSGQHRYYGYTF. The sequenced part of the CDR3 DNA is TGTGCCAAAAGCGGGCAGCACCGATACTATGGC. V usage is TRBV19 and J usage is TRBJ1-2, with no clear D. The sequence runs out 3 residues before the end of the CDR3; the remainder is reconstructed from the germline J gene. V was shortened by 10 bases and J by 3 bases, with 18 bases between the two germline ends. The CDR3 is 14 residues long. Germline CDR1 LNHDA, CDR2 SQIVND (reference sequence).

Concerning this clone itself: The CDR3 end lies 3 residues beyond the end of the read and is filled in from the germline J gene. This chain joins TRBV7-9 and TRBJ1-2; TRBD1 matches 11 bases. This CDR3 comprises 14 residues. Germline V gives CDR1 SEHNR, CDR2 FQNEAQ (reference sequence). The sequenced CDR3 bases are TGTGCCAGCAGCGCAGGGACAGGGGGATCCTTC. Its translation is CASSAGTGGSF. The whole CDR3 region reads CASSAGTGGSFYTF.

With respect to this clone: The read terminates 3 residues before the CDR3 end, so the remaining end is supplied by the germline J gene. This sequence joins TRBV11-2 and TRBJ1-1; 10 nucleotides align to TRBD1. This CDR3 contains 15 residues. The V segment lost 4 bases and the J segment 3 bases; nucleotides outside the gene matches: 5. CDR1 is SGHAT and CDR2 is FQNNGV in the germline V gene. The sequenced CDR3 bases are TGTGCCAGCAGCTCCTCCGGGACAGGGGACACTGAA. It codes for CASSSSGTGDTE. The full CDR3 protein reads CASSSSGTGDTEAFF. Together with reference TRBV11-2 and TRBJ1-1, the CDR3 gives the full variable domain: EAGVAQSPRYKIIEKRQSVAFWCNPISGHATLYWYQQILGQGPKLLIQFQNNGVVDDSQLPKDRFSAERLKGVDSTLKIQPAKLEDSAVYLCASSSSGTGDTEAFFGQGTRLTVV.

A note on this clone: The CDR3 end falls 3 residues outside the read, so it is completed with the germline J gene. V usage is TRBV6-2 or TRBV6-3 and J usage is TRBJ1-5; TRBD1 agrees at 11 bases. Germline CDR1 is MNHEY and CDR2 is SVGEGT. This CDR3 is built from 17 residues. Unmatched junction bases numbered 9, after V lost 6 bases and J lost 2 bases. CDR3: CASRPPDRGLGNQPQHF. Partial CDR3 DNA: TGTGCCAGCAGACCACCGGACAGGGGGCTTGGCAATCAGCCC.

The sequenced CDR3 bases are TGTGCCATCAGTGCTAGCGGGGGGTCTCGTCGCACAGATACG. Its protein is CAISASGGSRRTDT. The CDR3 in full is CAISASGGSRRTDTQYF. The V call is TRBV10-3, the J call TRBJ2-3; 11 bases fit TRBD2. The CDR3 extends 3 residues past the end of the read, so its final part is completed from the germline J gene. The CDR3 contains 17 residues. With 4 bases clipped from V and 1 base from J, the junction kept 7 bases outside the gene matches. CDR1 is ENHRY, CDR2 SYGVKD, per germline.

Regarding this clone: Read data end 3 residues before the CDR3 end; the end is taken from the germline J gene. The chain links TRBV20-1 to TRBJ2-4; maybe TRBD2 (5 bases). This CDR3 comprises 12 residues. Trimming cost V 1 base and J 5 bases, with 6 bases left between them. Germline CDR1 DFQATT, CDR2 SNEGSKA (reference sequence). The part of the CDR3 DNA that was read is TGCAGTGCTAGAGTCGGGGAAAACATT. Translation: CSARVGENI. The full CDR3 protein reads CSARVGENIQYF.

As to this clone: The read falls 3 residues short of the CDR3 end, and the missing part is taken from the germline J gene. J is TRBJ2-7 and V is TRBV28, with 10 bases fitting TRBD1. The J segment lost 5 bases and the V segment lost 5 bases, leaving 12 bases of the junction unmatched. Germline V gives CDR1 MDHEN, CDR2 SYDVKM. The CDR3 contains 16 residues. The DNA read from the CDR3 is TGTGCCAGCAGTCCGTACAGGGACAGGGGAGTGAACGAG. This translates into CASSPYRDRGVNE. The complete CDR3 reads CASSPYRDRGVNEQYF.

CDR3 bases read: TGCAGTGCTAGAGATTTGCGGACTAGCGGAGGACAAGAGACG. It encodes CSARDLRTSGGQET. The full CDR3 protein is CSARDLRTSGGQETQYF. The V gene is TRBV20-1, the J gene TRBJ2-3, with 10 bases fitting TRBD2. The read falls 3 residues short of the CDR3 end, and the missing part is taken from the germline J gene. Germline CDR1 and CDR2: DFQATT and SNEGSKA (reference sequence). The CDR3 extends over 17 amino acids.

The covered CDR3 bases are TGTGCCAGTAGTACTCTGCAAGACAGGGACACCTACGAC. Protein product: CASSTLQDRDTYD. The whole CDR3 reads CASSTLQDRDTYDYTF. The V and J genes are TRBV19 and TRBJ1-2, with 7 bases fitting TRBD1. The read gets to within 3 residues of the CDR3 end, and the germline J gene fills in the rest. The germline CDR1 and CDR2 sequences are LNHDA and SQIVND (reference sequence). The CDR3 sequence is 16 residues long.

A remark on this clone: The read falls 3 residues short of the CDR3 end, and the missing part is taken from the germline J gene. V usage is TRBV5-4 and J usage is TRBJ2-7; 10 bases agree with TRBD2. Per the germline V gene, CDR1 is SGHNT and CDR2 is YYREEE (reference sequence). This CDR3 spans 15 amino acids. J lost 4 bases, V lost 3 bases, and 7 bases had no gene match. The part of the CDR3 DNA that was read is TGTGCCAGCAGCTCCTCCGGGACTAGCGCTTACGAG. Protein: CASSSSGTSAYE. The full-length CDR3 reads as CASSSSGTSAYEQYF.

A word on this clone: The CDR3 extends 3 residues past the end of the read, so its final part is completed from the germline J gene. The V and J genes are TRBV5-4 and TRBJ1-5, with 10 bases identical to TRBD1. Germline loops: CDR1 SGHNT, CDR2 YYREEE (reference sequence). V dropped 4 bases and J dropped 7; count of bases not matched to a gene: 8. The CDR3 sequence is 15 residues long. CDR3 DNA, as far as it was read: TGTGCCAGCAGCCCGGGGACAGGGGAAATGCAGCCC. Translated, it gives CASSPGTGEMQP. The entire CDR3 reads CASSPGTGEMQPQHF.

CDR3: CASSWTGGDYTDTYTF. CDR3 DNA, as far as it was read: TGTGCCAGCAGTTGGACAGGGGGGGACTACACAGATACC. J is TRBJ1-2 and V is TRBV6-2 or TRBV6-3, with 10 bases aligning to TRBD1. The read terminates 3 residues before the CDR3 end, so the remaining end is supplied by the germline J gene. In germline, CDR1 is MNHEY, CDR2 SVGEGT. This CDR3 is built from 16 residues.

Comments on this clone: The read terminates 3 residues ahead of where the CDR3 ends, so the germline J gene completes it. The chain couples TRBV29-1 to TRBJ1-5; a weak D match, TRBD1 (6 bases). This CDR3 is built from 14 residues. V dropped 7 bases and J dropped 2 bases, with 15 bases sitting between them. Germline V gene lookup returns CDR1 SQVTM and CDR2 ANQGSEA. Here the CDR3 reads CSAVTGYGNQPQHF. Incomplete CDR3 DNA: TGCAGCGCCGTGACAGGCTATGGCAATCAGCCC.

A note on this clone: From the germline J gene comes the end of the CDR3, since the read stops 3 residues before it. The rearrangement links TRBV12-3 or TRBV12-4 to TRBJ2-2, with 7 positions matching TRBD2. The CDR3 sequence is 16 residues long. V gave up 7 bases and J gave up 0 bases; unmatched junction bases: 8. The CDR3 is CASTPSGIANTGELFF. The sequenced part of the CDR3 DNA is TGTGCCAGCACCCCTAGCGGTATCGCGAACACCGGGGAG.

As to this clone: The read is 3 residues too short to cover the CDR3 end, so that end is filled in from the germline J gene. V and J are TRBV12-3 or TRBV12-4 and TRBJ1-5, with 8 bases identical to TRBD1. The CDR3 runs 15 residues. V was clipped by 0 bases and J by 6 bases; unmatched bases: 4. This chain's CDR3 is CASSLALTGGQPQHF. Incomplete CDR3 DNA: TGTGCCAGCAGTTTAGCGCTCACAGGGGGTCAGCCC.

Concerning this clone itself: Coverage ceases 3 residues before the CDR3 finishes, and the germline J gene fills in the end. The gene calls are TRBV6-1 and TRBJ1-4, with a possible D match to TRBD1 (6 bases). The germline gives CDR1 MNHNS, CDR2 SASEGT. This CDR3 has 15 residues. The V gene lost 4 bases and the J gene lost 2 bases, with 11 bases spanning the gap. The CDR3 loop is CASSGNRVTNEKLFF. The DNA read from the CDR3 is TGTGCCAGCAGTGGGAACAGGGTGACTAATGAAAAA.

In regard to this clone: The CDR3 is cut off 3 residues early in the read; its end comes from the germline J gene. The J gene is TRBJ2-3, the V gene TRBV18; 8 bases are a match to TRBD2. V was pared by 2 bases and J by 4 bases, with 5 bases of the junction left unmatched. CDR1 and CDR2 from the germline V gene are KGHSH and LQKENI. The CDR3 covers 15 residues. The CDR3 loop is CASSPGAGGPDTQYF. CDR3 DNA (partial): TGTGCCAGCTCACCAGGGGCGGGGGGCCCAGATACG. The whole variable domain, remainder taken from reference TRBV18 and TRBJ2-3, is NAGVMQNPRHLVRRRGQEARLRCSPMKGHSHVYWYRQLPEEGLKFMVYLQKENIIDESGMPKERFSAEFPKEGPSILRIQQVVRGDSAAYFCASSPGAGGPDTQYFGPGTRLTVL.

Worth noting for this clone: The sequence runs out 3 residues before the end of the CDR3; the remainder is reconstructed from the germline J gene. J is TRBJ2-2 and V is TRBV10-3, with a possible D match to TRBD1 (6 bases). The CDR3 is 15 amino acids. The germline V gene encodes CDR1 ENHRY and CDR2 SYGVKD. Incomplete CDR3 DNA: TGTGCCATCAGTGAGCCGACAGGCGGTAATGAAAAG. Translation: CAISEPTGGNEK. The CDR3 in its entirety is CAISEPTGGNEKLFF.

Details on this clone: The read comes to an end 3 residues before the CDR3 does, leaving the germline J gene to fill in the end. The chain couples TRBV7-2 to TRBJ2-1; no clear D gene. Trimming took 2 bases from V and 6 from J, leaving 8 bases between them. The germline gives CDR1 SGHTA, CDR2 FQGNSA. The CDR3 loop spans 13 amino acids. The covered CDR3 bases are TGTGCCAGCAGCTTAATGACGGGCAATGAG. Protein: CASSLMTGNE. The full CDR3 protein is CASSLMTGNEQFF.

Comment on this clone: Coverage ceases 3 residues before the CDR3 finishes, and the germline J gene fills in the end. The rearrangement uses TRBV5-5 and TRBJ2-3, with TRBD2 matching 7 bases. The CDR3 length is 15 residues. Germline V CDR1 and CDR2: SGHKS, YYEKEE (reference sequence). CDR3 in amino acids: CASSLGLADQETQYF. The DNA read from the CDR3 is TGTGCCAGCAGCTTGGGCCTAGCGGATCAAGAGACG.

As for this clone: The read falls 3 residues short of the CDR3 end, and the missing part is taken from the germline J gene. This sequence joins TRBV13 and TRBJ1-6, with D possibly being TRBD1 (6 bases). This CDR3 has 16 residues. Trimming took 8 bases from V and 6 from J, leaving 20 bases between them. Per germline, CDR1 PRHDT and CDR2 FYEKMQ (reference sequence). Incomplete CDR3 DNA: TGTGCCAGCGCCGAATCCGGGACATACTTTAATTCACCC. Protein product: CASAESGTYFNSP. The full CDR3 protein is CASAESGTYFNSPLHF.

Regarding this clone: The observed sequence ends 3 residues before the CDR3 terminus, with the missing tail filled in from the germline J gene. V usage is TRBV20-1 and J usage is TRBJ1-1, with unresolved D. This CDR3 region has 13 residues. CDR1 and CDR2 from the germline V gene are DFQATT and SNEGSKA (reference sequence). V was pared by 6 bases and J by 2 bases, with 13 bases between. The sequenced part of the CDR3 DNA is TGCAGTGCCAGCTCGAGGGCCAACACTGAA. This gives the protein CSASSRANTE. The complete CDR3 sequence is CSASSRANTEAFF.

Concerning this clone itself: The CDR3 end is not reached by the read, which stops 3 residues before it; the germline J gene fills it in. The chain links TRBV5-1 to TRBJ1-4, with D perhaps matching TRBD1 (5 bases). Per the germline V gene, CDR1 is SGHRS and CDR2 is YFSETQ. The CDR3 is 14 amino acids. The CDR3 DNA, read in part, is TGCGCCAGCAGCATTTCGAGGGGTGATTCACCA. This translates into CASSISRGDSP. The CDR3 as a whole reads CASSISRGDSPLFF.

In the case of this clone: The read is 3 residues too short to cover the CDR3 end, so that end is filled in from the germline J gene. This sequence joins TRBV20-1 and TRBJ2-3; possible D gene TRBD2, 5 bases. V lost 1 base and J 6 bases, leaving 14 bases between the germline ends. The CDR3 is 14 amino acids. Germline-derived CDR1 and CDR2 are DFQATT and SNEGSKA (reference sequence). The part of the CDR3 DNA that was read is TGCAGTGCTAGAGGCCAAGCACGGGGTGATACG. Its translation: CSARGQARGDT. The full CDR3 reads CSARGQARGDTQYF.